This record looks at one TCR beta chain sequence and its context. The sample comes from a study of blood T cell repertoires in COVID-19. On the study more broadly: T cells, B-cell-depleted T cells, or PBMCs supplied cDNA or gDNA.

With 6 bases clipped from V and 4 bases from J, the junction kept 7 bases outside the gene matches. Germline CDR1 is WSHSY and CDR2 is SAAADI. The CDR3 runs 14 residues. Per the study methods: Researchers report that nucleated cell counts were estimated from reference gene primer amplification. Profiled with immunoSEQ multiplex PCR; TCRdb holds only in-frame clones, not every one. The V and J calls and clone size were taken over from that table, and D and trimming were inferred from the DNA. The data contain tens of thousands of clones, approximately 91% of them singletons. Sequenced material: peripheral blood. J is TRBJ2-7 and V is TRBV10-2, with TRBD1 matching over 9 bases. This TCR was recovered from a human donor in a cohort sampled during active COVID-19. The DNA of the CDR3 is TGCGCCAGCAGATCGGGACAGGGAGTATACGAGCAGTACTTC. Its protein is CASRSGQGVYEQYF.